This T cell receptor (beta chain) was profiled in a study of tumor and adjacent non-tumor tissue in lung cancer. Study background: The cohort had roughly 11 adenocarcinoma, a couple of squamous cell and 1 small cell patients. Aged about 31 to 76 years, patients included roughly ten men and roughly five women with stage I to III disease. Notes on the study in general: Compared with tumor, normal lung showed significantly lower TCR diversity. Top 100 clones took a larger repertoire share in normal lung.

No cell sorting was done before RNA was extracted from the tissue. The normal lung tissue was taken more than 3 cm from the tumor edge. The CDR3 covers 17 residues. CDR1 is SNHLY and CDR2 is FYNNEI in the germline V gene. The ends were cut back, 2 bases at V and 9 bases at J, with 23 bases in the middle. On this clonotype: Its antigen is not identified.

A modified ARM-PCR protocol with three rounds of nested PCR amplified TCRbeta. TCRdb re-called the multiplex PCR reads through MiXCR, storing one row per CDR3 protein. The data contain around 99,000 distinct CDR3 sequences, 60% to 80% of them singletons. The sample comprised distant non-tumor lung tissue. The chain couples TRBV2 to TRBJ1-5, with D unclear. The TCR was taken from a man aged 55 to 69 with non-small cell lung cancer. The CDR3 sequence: CASSETPRPTVGLPQHF. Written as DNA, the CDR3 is TGTGCCAGCAGTGAAACTCCCCGCCCGACTGTCGGTCTGCCCCAGCATTTT.